Below are 30 T cell receptor beta chains sequenced from a single sample in a study of PD-1 blockade in classical Hodgkin lymphoma. Indicated time point: newly diagnosed, previously untreated cHL patient sample. Thawed PBMCs yielded CD4+ T cells through magnetic negative selection. TCRdb's table, derived via immunoSEQ multiplex PCR, lists solely in-frame clones and lacks some. The sample records over 15,000 clones, about 90% being singletons. The specimen sequenced was CD4+ T cells from blood. The receptors were sampled from a human donor with classical Hodgkin lymphoma.

CDR3 residues: CASSQENYNTDTQYF. In nucleotides, the CDR3 is TGTGCCAGCAGCCAAGAGAACTACAACACAGATACGCAGTATTTT. The J gene is TRBJ2-3, the V gene TRBV4-2, with no clear D. Germline V gene lookup returns CDR1 LGHNA and CDR2 YNFKEQ. V lost 0 bases and J 2 bases, leaving 9 bases between the germline ends. The CDR3 loop spans 15 amino acids.

V and J are TRBV18 and TRBJ2-7, with TRBD1 matching over 8 bases. The CDR3 length is 13 residues. Germline CDR1 KGHSH, CDR2 LQKENI. V gave up 6 bases and J gave up 5 bases; unmatched junction bases: 6. CDR3 nucleotides: TGTGCCAGCTCCCAGGGGGCGCTGGACGAGCAGTACTTC. Its protein is CASSQGALDEQYF.

This chain connects TRBV19 to TRBJ2-5, with D unclear. The CDR3 consists of 15 residues. Germline assignment: CDR1 LNHDA and CDR2 SQIVND (reference sequence). Trimming cost V 4 bases and J 1 base, with 13 bases left between them. CDR3 in amino acids: CASSTPGLPQETQYF. CDR3 nucleotides: TGTGCCAGTAGTACCCCGGGCCTGCCCCAAGAGACCCAGTACTTC.

This rearrangement joins TRBV7-6 to TRBJ2-1; 11 nucleotides align to TRBD2. The CDR3 contains 19 residues. Germline values: CDR1 SGHVS, CDR2 FNYEAQ. The junction had 10 bases not matched to a gene; V was cut back by 3 bases and J by 0 bases. The CDR3 DNA is TGTGCCAGCAGCTTCGGGACTAGCGGACCAGGGGACTCCTACAATGAGCAGTTCTTC. This sequence encodes CASSFGTSGPGDSYNEQFF.

The V and J genes are TRBV10-2 and TRBJ2-1, with 7 positions matching TRBD2. Trimming took 2 bases from V and 4 from J; bases not matched to a gene: 5. Germline lookup yields CDR1 WSHSY and CDR2 SAAADI. The CDR3 runs to 15 residues. The CDR3: CASSEGLADYNEQFF. CDR3 DNA: TGCGCCAGCAGTGAGGGGCTAGCGGATTACAATGAGCAGTTCTTC.

The rearrangement joins TRBV10-3 to TRBJ2-3, with D possibly matching TRBD2 (6 bases). The CDR3 length is 13 residues. Trimming took off 6 bases at V and 3 bases at J, with 10 bases between the two ends. Germline V gives CDR1 ENHRY, CDR2 SYGVKD. The CDR3 here is CAISPGTTDTQYF. The CDR3 DNA sequence: TGTGCCATCAGCCCTGGGACTACAGATACGCAGTATTTT.

CDR3 amino acids: CASRLPGPRGEQYF. CDR3 coding DNA: TGTGCCAGCAGACTTCCGGGACCGAGGGGGGAGCAGTACTTC. The V call is TRBV6-5, the J call TRBJ2-7; maybe TRBD1 (6 bases). This CDR3 has 14 amino acids. The V end lost 6 bases, the J end lost 7 bases, and 19 bases lay between the germline ends. Per germline, CDR1 MNHEY and CDR2 SVGAGI.

The genes are TRBV2 and TRBJ1-2; D gene ambiguous. This CDR3 spans 13 amino acids. Germline assignment: CDR1 SNHLY and CDR2 FYNNEI. V was trimmed by 6 bases and J by 3 bases, leaving 11 bases between them. Written as DNA, the CDR3 is TGTGCCAGCAGCGAGGAGGTCCACTATGGCTACACCTTC. Its protein is CASSEEVHYGYTF.

The V and J genes are TRBV7-2 and TRBJ2-3; TRBD2 agrees at 7 bases. Trimming at V came to 6 bases and at J to 0 bases, leaving 3 bases not matched to a gene. This CDR3 comprises 14 residues. In germline, CDR1 is SGHTA, CDR2 FQGNSA. DNA of the CDR3: TGTGCCAGCAGGCGGGGGTCTAGCACAGATACGCAGTATTTT. The encoded protein is CASRRGSSTDTQYF.

The gene calls are TRBV4-1 and TRBJ2-7; 11 nucleotides match TRBD2. V shed 3 bases, J shed 7 bases, and the junction held 14 bases outside the gene matches. This CDR3 is built from 17 residues. Germline V gene sequence: CDR1 MGHRA, CDR2 YSYEKL. The DNA of the CDR3 is TGCGCCAGCAGCCAGACCAGACTAGCGGGAAATTCGGGGGAGCAGTACTTC. Translation: CASSQTRLAGNSGEQYF.

A single count supports this clone. The V and J genes are TRBV5-4 and TRBJ2-2; D remains ambiguous. The CDR3 totals 14 residues. V lost 1 base, J lost 0 bases, and 4 bases lay in between. Germline V lookup: CDR1 SGHNT, CDR2 YYREEE (reference sequence). The CDR3: CASSLTANTGELFF. CDR3 nucleotides: TGTGCCAGCAGCTTGACAGCGAACACCGGGGAGCTGTTTTTT.

J is TRBJ2-7 and V is TRBV7-8, with a tentative D call TRBD2 (5 bases). Per germline, CDR1 SGHVS and CDR2 FQNEAQ. V was pared by 2 bases and J by 5 bases, with 7 bases between. This CDR3 is built from 12 residues. CDR3 nucleotides: TGTGCCAGCAGCTTACCCGGGAACGAGCAGTACTTC. Residues: CASSLPGNEQYF.

The rearrangement links TRBV27 to TRBJ2-3; TRBD2 might be the D (6 bases). The CDR3 runs 15 residues. The ends were cut back, 6 bases at V and 6 bases at J, with 19 bases in the middle. Germline CDR1 is MNHEY and CDR2 is SMNVEV (reference sequence). The CDR3 bases are TGTGCCAGCAGGGCCACGGGGTGGGGGAGGGATACGCAGTATTTT. Protein: CASRATGWGRDTQYF.

The chain joins TRBV5-1 to TRBJ2-3; TRBD2 agrees at 8 bases. This CDR3 spans 15 amino acids. The trim removed 1 base at V and 5 bases at J, leaving 6 bases unmatched. The germline gives CDR1 SGHRS, CDR2 YFSETQ. In DNA form, the CDR3 reads TGCGCCAGCAGCTTGCGTACGGGAGGGCAAGATACGCAGTATTTT. Translation: CASSLRTGGQDTQYF.

The chain employs TRBV18 and TRBJ2-1; 7 positions match TRBD1. V was clipped by 4 bases and J by 4 bases; unmatched bases: 25. Germline CDR1 and CDR2: KGHSH and LQKENI. This CDR3 spans 21 amino acids. This CDR3 reads CASSRSEAGGKTWGTYNEQFF. Here the CDR3 DNA reads TGTGCCAGCTCACGATCGGAGGCAGGGGGAAAGACTTGGGGCACTTACAATGAGCAGTTCTTC.

The chain links TRBV6-1 to TRBJ2-1; possible D gene TRBD2, 5 bases. The CDR3 consists of 11 residues. CDR1 is MNHNS and CDR2 is SASEGT in the germline V gene. V lost 6 bases to trimming and J lost 10 bases, with 10 bases between them. The CDR3 sequence: CASSASLEQFF. CDR3 nucleotide sequence: TGTGCCAGCAGCGCTAGCCTAGAGCAGTTCTTC.

The rearrangement joins TRBV18 to TRBJ2-5; perhaps D is TRBD1 or TRBD2 (5 bases each). V lost 5 bases, J lost 4 bases, and 14 bases lay in between. This CDR3 region has 14 residues. Germline lookup yields CDR1 KGHSH and CDR2 LQKENI. The CDR3 DNA reads as TGTGCCAGCTCAAACATTGGGGGAGCAGAGACCCAGTACTTC. Residues: CASSNIGGAETQYF.

This clone came up once. The V gene is TRBV5-4, the J gene TRBJ1-4, with D possibly TRBD1 on 5 matching bases. The V gene lost 0 bases and the J gene lost 3 bases, with 12 bases spanning the gap. The CDR3 is 16 residues long. Germline CDR1 and CDR2: SGHNT and YYREEE (reference sequence). The CDR3 spells CASSLGQGRANEKLFF. CDR3 sequence (DNA): TGTGCCAGCAGCTTGGGGCAGGGAAGGGCTAATGAAAAACTGTTTTTT.

J is TRBJ1-4 and V is TRBV18, with no clear D. The CDR3 contains 13 residues. Germline-derived CDR1 and CDR2 are KGHSH and LQKENI. Trimming took 8 bases from V and 8 from J, leaving 15 bases between them. CDR3 coding DNA: TGTGCCAGCCAGGACCTTATCGGAGAAAAACTGTTTTTT. Its protein is CASQDLIGEKLFF.

This sequence joins TRBV29-1 and TRBJ2-4; 11 bases align to TRBD2. The germline CDR1 and CDR2 sequences are SQVTM and ANQGSEA. This CDR3 is 16 amino acids long. Unmatched junction bases numbered 7, after V lost 6 bases and J lost 0 bases. Here the CDR3 DNA reads TGCAGCGTCCTAGGACTAGCGGGCGTAGCCAAAAACATTCAGTACTTC. It translates to CSVLGLAGVAKNIQYF. Together with reference TRBV29-1 and TRBJ2-4, the CDR3 gives the full variable domain: SAVISQKPSRDICQRGTSLTIQCQVDSQVTMMFWYRQQPGQSLTLIATANQGSEATYESGFVIDKFPISRPNLTFSTLTVSNMSPEDSSIYLCSVLGLAGVAKNIQYFGAGTRLSVL.

This clone was picked up one time. V is TRBV12-5 and J is TRBJ2-5, with a tentative D call TRBD2 (6 bases). V was cut by 5 bases and J by 1 base, with 8 bases left in between. Germline loops: CDR1 LGHNT, CDR2 FRNRAP. The CDR3 covers 13 residues. CDR3 amino acids: CASGVSGQETQYF. For the CDR3, the DNA is TGTGCTAGTGGTGTTAGCGGCCAAGAGACCCAGTACTTC.

The chain combines TRBV5-1 with TRBJ2-2; TRBD2 aligns across 11 bases. Germline values: CDR1 SGHRS, CDR2 YFSETQ. V lost 4 bases to trimming and J lost 6 bases; unmatched junction nucleotides: 5. The CDR3 consists of 15 residues. The CDR3 DNA reads as TGCGCCAGCAGCCTGACTAGCGGGAAGCCCGGGGAGCTGTTTTTT. Residues: CASSLTSGKPGELFF.

The chain combines TRBV2 with TRBJ2-5; D gene ambiguous. The CDR3 extends over 16 amino acids. Trimming removed 5 bases at V and 0 bases at J, with 16 bases between. Germline V CDR1 and CDR2: SNHLY, FYNNEI. The CDR3 bases are TGTGCCAGCAGTAAGGAGACTCTCTTTTACCAAGAGACCCAGTACTTC. Translating gives CASSKETLFYQETQYF.

The V and J genes are TRBV30 and TRBJ1-5, with D hard to call. CDR1 is GTSNPN, CDR2 SVGIG, per germline (reference sequence). The V end lost 3 bases, the J end lost 6 bases, and 12 bases lay between the germline ends. This CDR3 contains 13 residues. Here the CDR3 reads CAWSLGLPQPQHF. The CDR3 coding sequence is TGTGCCTGGAGCTTGGGGTTACCTCAGCCCCAGCATTTT.

V gene TRBV18 combines with J gene TRBJ2-1; the D gene is possibly TRBD1 (6 bases). The CDR3 totals 13 residues. The V end lost 3 bases, the J end lost 9 bases, and 12 bases lay between the germline ends. Germline CDR1 and CDR2: KGHSH and LQKENI. CDR3 region: CASSPRTGSEQFF. CDR3 coding DNA: TGTGCCAGCTCACCCCGCACAGGGTCTGAGCAGTTCTTC.

The chain employs TRBV7-7 and TRBJ1-4; TRBD1 matches 8 bases. Germline CDR1 is SSHAT and CDR2 is FNYEAQ (reference sequence). V dropped 5 bases and J dropped 7; count of bases not matched to a gene: 9. The CDR3 sequence is 15 residues long. DNA for the CDR3: TGTGCCAGCAGCCTCGCCCAGGGGGCGGGTGAAAAACTGTTTTTT. This gives the protein CASSLAQGAGEKLFF.

This sequence joins TRBV11-2 and TRBJ1-5; D ambiguous. The V end lost 2 bases, the J end lost 5 bases, and 7 bases lay between the germline ends. CDR3 length: 13 amino acids. Germline CDR1 and CDR2: SGHAT and FQNNGV. The CDR3 DNA is TGTGCCAGCAGCTTAAATTGGGATCAGCCCCAGCATTTT. Its translation is CASSLNWDQPQHF.

In DNA form, the CDR3 reads TGTGCCTGGAGTGTACGCGGGACCGGGGAGCTGTTTTTT. This gives the protein CAWSVRGTGELFF. The gene calls are TRBV30 and TRBJ2-2, with D possibly matching TRBD2 (5 bases). V lost 0 bases, J lost 5 bases, and 7 bases lay in between. CDR3 length: 13 residues. Germline CDR1 reads GTSNPN; CDR2 reads SVGIG (reference sequence). Full variable domain (missing parts from reference TRBV30 and TRBJ2-2): SQTIHQWPATLVQPVGSPLSLECTVEGTSNPNLYWYRQAAGRGLQLLFYSVGIGQISSEVPQNLSASRPQDRQFILSSKKLLLSDSGFYLCAWSVRGTGELFFGEGSRLTVL.

This chain links TRBV7-2 with TRBJ1-5; D is perhaps TRBD1 (6 bases). The germline gives CDR1 SGHTA, CDR2 FQGNSA. Trimming removed 5 bases at V and 6 bases at J, with 14 bases between. The CDR3 is 14 amino acids. The CDR3 bases are TGTGCCAGCAGCCCTCCGGGGGGCAGTCAGCCCCAGCATTTT. It codes for CASSPPGGSQPQHF.

This rearrangement joins TRBV7-9 to TRBJ2-4, with a tentative D call TRBD1 (5 bases). Trimming pared 3 bases from V and 6 bases from J, leaving 12 bases between. The V gene's germline CDR1 is SEHNR and CDR2 FQNEAQ (reference sequence). The CDR3 is 14 amino acids. This CDR3 is CASSFRTSGNIQYF. The CDR3 DNA follows: TGTGCCAGCAGCTTTAGGACAAGTGGAAACATTCAGTACTTC. The whole variable domain, remainder taken from reference TRBV7-9 and TRBJ2-4, is DTGVSQNPRHKITKRGQNVTFRCDPISEHNRLYWYRQTLGQGPEFLTYFQNEAQLEKSRLLSDRFSAERPKGSFSTLEIQRTEQGDSAMYLCASSFRTSGNIQYFGAGTRLSVL.